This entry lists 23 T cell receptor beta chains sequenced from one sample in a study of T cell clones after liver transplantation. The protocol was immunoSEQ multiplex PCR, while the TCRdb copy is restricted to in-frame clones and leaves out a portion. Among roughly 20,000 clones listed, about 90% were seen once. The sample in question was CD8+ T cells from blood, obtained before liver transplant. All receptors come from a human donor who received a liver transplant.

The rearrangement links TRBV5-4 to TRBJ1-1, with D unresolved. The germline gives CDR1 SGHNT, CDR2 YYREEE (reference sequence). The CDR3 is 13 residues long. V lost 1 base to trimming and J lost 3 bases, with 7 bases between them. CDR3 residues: CASSLLQYTEAFF. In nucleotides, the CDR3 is TGTGCCAGCAGCTTGCTCCAGTACACTGAAGCTTTCTTT. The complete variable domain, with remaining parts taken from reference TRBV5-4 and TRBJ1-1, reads ETGVTQSPTHLIKTRGQQVTLRCSSQSGHNTVSWYQQALGQGPQFIFQYYREEENGRGNFPPRFSGLQFPNYSSELNVNALELDDSALYLCASSLLQYTEAFFGQGTRLTVV.

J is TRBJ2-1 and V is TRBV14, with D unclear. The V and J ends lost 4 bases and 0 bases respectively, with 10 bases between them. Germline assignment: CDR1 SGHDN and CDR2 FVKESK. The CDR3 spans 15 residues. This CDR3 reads CASSRLHSSYNEQFF. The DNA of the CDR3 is TGTGCCAGCAGCCGTCTCCACAGCTCCTACAATGAGCAGTTCTTC.

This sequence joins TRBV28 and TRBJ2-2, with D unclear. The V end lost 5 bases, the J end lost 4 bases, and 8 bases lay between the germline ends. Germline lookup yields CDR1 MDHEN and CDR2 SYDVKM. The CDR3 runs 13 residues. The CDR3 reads CASSPPFTGELFF. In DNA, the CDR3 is TGTGCCAGCAGTCCTCCCTTCACCGGGGAGCTGTTTTTT.

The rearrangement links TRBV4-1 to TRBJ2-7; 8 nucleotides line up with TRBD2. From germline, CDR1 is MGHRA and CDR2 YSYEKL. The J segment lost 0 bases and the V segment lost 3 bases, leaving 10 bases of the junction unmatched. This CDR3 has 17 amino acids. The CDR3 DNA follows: TGCGCCAGCAGCCAGTTAGTAGCGGGACACAGCTCCTACGAGCAGTACTTC. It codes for CASSQLVAGHSSYEQYF.

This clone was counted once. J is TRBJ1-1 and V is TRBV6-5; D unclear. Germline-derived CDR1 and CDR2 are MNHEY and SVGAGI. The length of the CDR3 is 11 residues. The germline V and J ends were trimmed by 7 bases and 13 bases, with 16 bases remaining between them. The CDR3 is CASTYGREDFF. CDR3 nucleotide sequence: TGTGCCAGCACCTACGGGAGGGAGGATTTCTTT.

The CDR3 region is CASSLGYAVGTEAFF. The CDR3 nucleotides read TGTGCCAGCAGCTTAGGTTATGCAGTGGGCACTGAAGCTTTCTTT. The chain combines TRBV7-6 with TRBJ1-1; D call uncertain. This CDR3 region has 15 residues. Germline V CDR1 and CDR2: SGHVS, FNYEAQ. The V end lost 1 base, the J end lost 4 bases, and 13 bases lay between the germline ends.

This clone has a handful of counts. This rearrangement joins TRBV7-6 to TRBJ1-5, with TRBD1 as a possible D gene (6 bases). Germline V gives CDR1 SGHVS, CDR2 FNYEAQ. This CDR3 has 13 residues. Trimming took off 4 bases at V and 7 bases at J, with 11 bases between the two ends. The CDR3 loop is CASSSQGRQPQHF. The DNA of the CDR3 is TGTGCCAGCAGCTCACAGGGTAGGCAGCCCCAGCATTTT.

The chain's CDR3 is CASSLGPNYEQYF. The DNA of the CDR3 is TGTGCCAGCAGCCTGGGACCAAACTACGAGCAGTACTTC. The gene calls are TRBV7-7 and TRBJ2-7; D may match TRBD1 or TRBD2 (5 bases each). V shed 5 bases and J shed 3 bases, with 11 bases lying between them. The CDR3 runs 13 residues. In germline, CDR1 is SSHAT, CDR2 FNYEAQ (reference sequence).

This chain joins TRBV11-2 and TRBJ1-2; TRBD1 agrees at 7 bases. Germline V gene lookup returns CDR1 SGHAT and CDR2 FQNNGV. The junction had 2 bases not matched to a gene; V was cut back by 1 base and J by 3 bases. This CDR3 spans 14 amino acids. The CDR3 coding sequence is TGTGCCAGCAGCTTAGGGACAGGTGACTATGGCTACACCTTC. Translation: CASSLGTGDYGYTF. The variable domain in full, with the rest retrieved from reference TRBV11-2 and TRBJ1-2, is EAGVAQSPRYKIIEKRQSVAFWCNPISGHATLYWYQQILGQGPKLLIQFQNNGVVDDSQLPKDRFSAERLKGVDSTLKIQPAKLEDSAVYLCASSLGTGDYGYTFGSGTRLTVV.

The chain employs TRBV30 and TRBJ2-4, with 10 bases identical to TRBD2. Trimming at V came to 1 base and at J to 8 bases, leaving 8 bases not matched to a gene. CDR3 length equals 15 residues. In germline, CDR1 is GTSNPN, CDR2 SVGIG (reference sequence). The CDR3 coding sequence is TGTGCCTGGAGTGCCCCTAGCGGGAGCGGGGACATTCAGTACTTC. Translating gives CAWSAPSGSGDIQYF.

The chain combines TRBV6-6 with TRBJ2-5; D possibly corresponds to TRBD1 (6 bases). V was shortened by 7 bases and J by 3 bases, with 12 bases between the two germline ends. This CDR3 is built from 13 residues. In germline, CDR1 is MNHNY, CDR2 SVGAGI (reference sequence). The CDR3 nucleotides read TGTGCCAGCAAAAACCGGGACAAAGAGACCCAGTACTTC. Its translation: CASKNRDKETQYF.

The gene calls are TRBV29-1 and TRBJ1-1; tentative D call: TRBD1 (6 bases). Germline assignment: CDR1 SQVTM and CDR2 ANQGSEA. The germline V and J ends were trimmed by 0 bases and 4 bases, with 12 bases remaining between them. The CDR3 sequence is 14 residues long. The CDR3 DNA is TGCAGCGTTGAAGATCCAGGGGCGAGCACTGAAGCTTTCTTT. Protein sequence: CSVEDPGASTEAFF.

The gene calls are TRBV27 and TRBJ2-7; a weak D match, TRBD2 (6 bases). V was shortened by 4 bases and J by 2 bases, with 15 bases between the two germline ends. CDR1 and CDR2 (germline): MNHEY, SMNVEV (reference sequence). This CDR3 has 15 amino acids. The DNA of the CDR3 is TGTGCCAGCAGTTCCCTTGGGGGAGGCCCCTACGAGCAGTACTTC. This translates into CASSSLGGGPYEQYF.

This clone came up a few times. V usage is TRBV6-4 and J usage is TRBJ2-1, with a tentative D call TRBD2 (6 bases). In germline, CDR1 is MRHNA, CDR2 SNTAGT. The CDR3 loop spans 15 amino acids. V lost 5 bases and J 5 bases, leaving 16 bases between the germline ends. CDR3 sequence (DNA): TGTGCCAGCAGTACCTCTGCCGGAGGGGACAATGAGCAGTTCTTC. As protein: CASSTSAGGDNEQFF.

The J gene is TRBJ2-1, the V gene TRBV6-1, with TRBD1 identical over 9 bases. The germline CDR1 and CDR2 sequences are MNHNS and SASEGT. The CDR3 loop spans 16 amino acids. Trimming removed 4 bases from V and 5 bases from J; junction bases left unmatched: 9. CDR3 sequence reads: CASSGYDRGANNEQFF. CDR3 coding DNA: TGTGCCAGCAGTGGATATGACAGGGGGGCAAACAATGAGCAGTTCTTC.

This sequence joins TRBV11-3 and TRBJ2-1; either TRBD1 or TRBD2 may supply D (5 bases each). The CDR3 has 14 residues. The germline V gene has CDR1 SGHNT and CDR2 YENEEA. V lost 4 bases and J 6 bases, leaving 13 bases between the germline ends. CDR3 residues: CASSSYRDPNEQFF. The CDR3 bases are TGTGCCAGCAGCTCGTACCGGGACCCCAATGAGCAGTTCTTC.

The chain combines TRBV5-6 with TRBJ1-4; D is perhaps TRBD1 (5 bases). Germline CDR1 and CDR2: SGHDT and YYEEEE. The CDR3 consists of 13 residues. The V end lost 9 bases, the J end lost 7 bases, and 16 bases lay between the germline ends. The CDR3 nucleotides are TGTGCCACCCGTGGTTGGGGGGGTGAAAAACTGTTTTTT. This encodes CATRGWGGEKLFF.

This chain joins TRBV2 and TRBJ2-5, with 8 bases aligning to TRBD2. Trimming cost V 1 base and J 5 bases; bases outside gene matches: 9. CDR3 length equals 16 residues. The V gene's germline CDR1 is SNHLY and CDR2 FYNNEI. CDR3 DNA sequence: TGTGCCAGCAGTGAAGGGCTCAGGTCGGGGGGGGAGACCCAGTACTTC. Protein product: CASSEGLRSGGETQYF.

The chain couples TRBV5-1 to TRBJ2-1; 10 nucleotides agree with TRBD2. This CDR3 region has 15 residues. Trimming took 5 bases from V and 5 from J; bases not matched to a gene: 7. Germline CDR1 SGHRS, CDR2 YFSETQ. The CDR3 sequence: CASRPWTSGDNEQFF. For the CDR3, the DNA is TGCGCCAGCAGACCTTGGACTAGCGGCGACAATGAGCAGTTCTTC.

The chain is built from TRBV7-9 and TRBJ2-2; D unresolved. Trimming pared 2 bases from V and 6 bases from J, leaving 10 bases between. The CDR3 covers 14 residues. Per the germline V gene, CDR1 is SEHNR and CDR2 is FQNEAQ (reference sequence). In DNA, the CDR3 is TGTGCCAGCAGCTTACCGAATACGGCCGGGGAGCTGTTTTTT. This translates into CASSLPNTAGELFF.

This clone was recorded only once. The CDR3, as DNA: TGCGCCAGCAGCCTCACAAGCCTGATACAAGAGACCCAGTACTTC. It encodes CASSLTSLIQETQYF. The gene calls are TRBV4-1 and TRBJ2-5; D call uncertain. V was trimmed by 4 bases and J by 2 bases, leaving 14 bases between them. Per the germline V gene, CDR1 is MGHRA and CDR2 is YSYEKL. The CDR3 runs 15 residues.

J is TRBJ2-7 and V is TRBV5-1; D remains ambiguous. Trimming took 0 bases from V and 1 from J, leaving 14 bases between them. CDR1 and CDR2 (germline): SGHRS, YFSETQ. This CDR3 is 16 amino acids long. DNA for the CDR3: TGCGCCAGCAGCTTGGATAGTATCAGTAGGTCCTACGAGCAGTACTTC. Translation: CASSLDSISRSYEQYF.

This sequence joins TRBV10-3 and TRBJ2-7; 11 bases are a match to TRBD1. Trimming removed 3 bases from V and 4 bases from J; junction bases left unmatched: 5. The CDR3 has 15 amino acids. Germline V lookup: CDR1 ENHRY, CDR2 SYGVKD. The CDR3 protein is CAISERDRGVYEQYF. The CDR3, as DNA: TGTGCCATCAGTGAAAGGGACAGGGGGGTATACGAGCAGTACTTC.